The sequence of this TCR beta chain was determined in a study of blood T cell repertoires in COVID-19. In the study overall: The origin of the acute and convalescent COVID-19 samples was the United States, Italy and Spain. Sources were T cells, B-cell-depleted T cells, or PBMCs; the material itself was cDNA or gDNA.

Authors' processing steps: Nucleated cell counts were estimated from reference gene primer amplification. Measured with immunoSEQ multiplex PCR; TCRdb has only the in-frame clones, and not every one. Clone size and the V and J calls come from that table; the DNA yielded D and trimming. This table holds 40,000 to 55,000 clones, around 89% found once. The CDR3 contains 16 residues. The V segment lost 3 bases and the J segment 0 bases; nucleotides outside the gene matches: 5. The germline V gene has CDR1 MDHEN and CDR2 SYDVKM. The receptor was isolated from a man aged 65 to 85 with active COVID-19. The chain combines TRBV28 with TRBJ1-1; 9 bases align to TRBD1. Sequencing was carried out using peripheral blood. CDR3 protein: CASSFVTGGMNTEAFF. The CDR3 coding sequence is TGTGCCAGCAGTTTTGTGACAGGGGGAATGAACACTGAAGCTTTCTTT.